This TCR beta chain was profiled in a study of CD4 T cells in relation to SARS-CoV-2 and coronaviruses. Profiled with immunoSEQ multiplex PCR; TCRdb holds only in-frame clones, not every one. This table holds some 29,000 clones, 60% to 85% found once. The unexposed donors gave CD4+ T cells in about 2011-2019, prior to COVID-19. CD4+ T cells were isolated from the cells after around 9 days of culture. As cell numbers allowed, unexposed-donor CD4+ T cells faced SARS-CoV-2 S/N and four cold-coronavirus spikes. J lost 5 bases, V lost 4 bases, and 14 bases had no gene match. CDR3 length: 17 residues. Germline V gene data show CDR1 as LGHDT and CDR2 as YNNKEL (reference sequence). This clone was seen once. No antigen is known for it.

Specimen: CD4+ T cells from PBMCs, cultured in vitro. The receptor was isolated from a human donor in good health. This chain links TRBV3-1 (or the pseudogene TRBV3-2) with TRBJ2-5, with 9 bases aligning to TRBD2. The CDR3 nucleotides are TGTGCCAGCAGCCTATGGTATAGCGGGAGTGGGGGGGAGACCCAGTACTTC. It is translated as CASSLWYSGSGGETQYF.